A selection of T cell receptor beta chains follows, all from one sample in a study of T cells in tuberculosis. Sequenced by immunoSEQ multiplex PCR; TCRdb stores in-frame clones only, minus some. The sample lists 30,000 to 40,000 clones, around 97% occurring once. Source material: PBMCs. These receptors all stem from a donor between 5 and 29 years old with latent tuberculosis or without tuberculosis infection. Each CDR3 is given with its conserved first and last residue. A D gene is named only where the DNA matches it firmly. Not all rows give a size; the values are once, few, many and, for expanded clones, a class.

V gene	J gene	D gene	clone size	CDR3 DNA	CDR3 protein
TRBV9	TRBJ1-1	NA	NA	TGTGCCAGCAGCGTAGATGGAGCGACCTCTTTGTGGAACACTGAAGCTTTCTTT	CASSVDGATSLWNTEAFF
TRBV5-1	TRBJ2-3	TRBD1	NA	TGCGCCAGCAGCTTCGGACAGGGGGTGGGCACAGATACGCAGTATTTT	CASSFGQGVGTDTQYF
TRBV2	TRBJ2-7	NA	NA	TGTGCCAGCAGATCAGACAGACTTATCTCCTACGAGCAGTACTTC	CASRSDRLISYEQYF
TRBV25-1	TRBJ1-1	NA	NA	TGTGCCAGCAGACCAGGGACATACCCCCCAGCTGAAGCTTTCTTT	CASRPGTYPPAEAFF
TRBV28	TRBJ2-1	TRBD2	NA	TGTGCCAGCAGTCCCCGGACTAGCGGGAGAAGTCATGAGCAGTTCTTC	CASSPRTSGRSHEQFF
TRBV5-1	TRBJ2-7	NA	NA	TGCGCCAGCAGCCGGACCAACCCGGAGGAAGAGAAGCAGTACTTC	CASSRTNPEEEKQYF
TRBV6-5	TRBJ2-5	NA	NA	TGTGCCAGCAGTTACAGGGGGAGAGAGACCCAGTACTTC	CASSYRGRETQYF
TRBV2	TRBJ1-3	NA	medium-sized	TGTGCCAGCAGTGACCGTGGACAGCCGGGAAACACCATATATTTT	CASSDRGQPGNTIYF
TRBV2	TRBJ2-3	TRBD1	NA	TGTGCCAGCAGTGGACAGGGGCGCTCCGCAGATACGCAGTATTTT	CASSGQGRSADTQYF
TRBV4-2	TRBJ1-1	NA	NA	TGTGCCAGCAGCCCCGATCTAAGGGGGTATACTGAAGCTTTCTTT	CASSPDLRGYTEAFF
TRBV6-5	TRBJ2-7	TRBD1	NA	TGTGCCAGCAGTCCGACAGGGTCCTACGAGCAGTACTTC	CASSPTGSYEQYF
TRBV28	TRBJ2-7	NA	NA	TGTGCCAGCAGAACAGTGGGGGGGGCATACGAGCAGTACTTC	CASRTVGGAYEQYF
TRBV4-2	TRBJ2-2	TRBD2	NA	TGTGCCAGCAGCCAAGATCGAATCCGGGGGGGCACCGGGGAGCTGTTTTTT	CASSQDRIRGGTGELFF
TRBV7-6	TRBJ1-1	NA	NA	TGTGCCAGCAGCTTAGGGGAGTACACTGAAGCTTTCTTT	CASSLGEYTEAFF
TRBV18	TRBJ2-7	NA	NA	TGTGCCAGCTCCCACGACAGCTACGAGCAGTACTTC	CASSHDSYEQYF
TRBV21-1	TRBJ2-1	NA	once	TGTGCCAGCAGCCGGACTAGCGGGAGGGCCACATTGTCCTACAATGAGCAGTTCTTC	CASSRTSGRATLSYNEQFF
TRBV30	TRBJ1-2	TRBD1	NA	TGTGCCTGGAGTGAAACAGGGGGCGTTTTGAATGGCTACACCTTC	CAWSETGGVLNGYTF
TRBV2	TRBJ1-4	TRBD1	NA	TGTGCCAGCAGTGAAATCGACAGGGATGAAAAACTGTTTTTT	CASSEIDRDEKLFF
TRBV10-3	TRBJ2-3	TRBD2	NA	TGTGCCATCAGTGATCCTAGCGGGGGAAACACAGATACGCAGTATTTT	CAISDPSGGNTDTQYF
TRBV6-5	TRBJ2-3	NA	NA	TGTGCCAGCAGCCAATCAGGGGTTCGGACAGATACGCAGTATTTT	CASSQSGVRTDTQYF
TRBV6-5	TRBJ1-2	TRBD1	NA	TGTGCCAGCAGTTACGGGACAGGAGGAAATGGCTACACCTTC	CASSYGTGGNGYTF
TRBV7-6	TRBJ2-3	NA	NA	TGTGCCAGCAGCTTAGAGGTCAGGGTTAAGCAGTATTTT	CASSLEVRVKQYF
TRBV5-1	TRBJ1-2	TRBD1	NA	TGCGCCAGCAGCTTGAACATAGGGACAGGGTCTTCTGGCTACACCTTC	CASSLNIGTGSSGYTF
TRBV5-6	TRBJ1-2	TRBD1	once	TGTGCCAGCAGCTTAAGTTCGGGGACAGGGGACGGCTACACCTTC	CASSLSSGTGDGYTF
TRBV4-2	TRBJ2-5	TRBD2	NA	TGTGCCAGCAGCCGGAACCTAGCGGGAGCGGAGACCCAGTACTTC	CASSRNLAGAETQYF
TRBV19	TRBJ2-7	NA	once	TGTGCCAGTAGTATAACAGAGGGATACGAGCAGTACTTC	CASSITEGYEQYF
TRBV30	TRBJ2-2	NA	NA	TGTGCCTGGATTCTCATAGGGGCCGGGGAGCTGTTTTTT	CAWILIGAGELFF
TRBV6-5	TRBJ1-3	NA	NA	TGTGCCAGCAGCCGAGGCTCGGCTGGAAACACCATATATTTT	CASSRGSAGNTIYF
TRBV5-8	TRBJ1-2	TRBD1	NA	TGTGCCAGCAGCTTTATCGGGACAGGGCTCTCTGGCTACACCTTC	CASSFIGTGLSGYTF
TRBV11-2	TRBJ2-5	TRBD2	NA	TGTGCCAGCAGCAAAGACGCGGGAGGGCGCGAGACCCAGTACTTC	CASSKDAGGRETQYF
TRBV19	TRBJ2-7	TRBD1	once	TGTGCCAGTACACCGGGACAGGGGAGGCACGAGCAGTACTTC	CASTPGQGRHEQYF
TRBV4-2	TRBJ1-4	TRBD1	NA	TGTGCCAGCAGCCAAGGGACAGGGGAGATGGGGGAACGCGAAAAACTGTTTTTT	CASSQGTGEMGEREKLFF
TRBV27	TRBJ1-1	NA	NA	TGTGCCAGCAGTTTGCTCGGAGCGCCGCGTACTGAAGCTTTCTTT	CASSLLGAPRTEAFF
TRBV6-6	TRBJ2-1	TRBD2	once	TGTGCCAGCAGTCCGTTTACAGGGACTAGCAATGAGCAGTTCTTC	CASSPFTGTSNEQFF
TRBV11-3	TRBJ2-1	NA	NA	TGTGCCAGCAGCTTATTGCCGGGAGAAGGGGACAATGAGCAGTTCTTC	CASSLLPGEGDNEQFF
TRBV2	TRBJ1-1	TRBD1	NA	TGTGCCAGCAGAGGGACAGTGGCTGAAGCTTTCTTT	CASRGTVAEAFF
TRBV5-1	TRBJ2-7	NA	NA	TGCGCCAGCAGCCCATCGCGTGACAGGCCGTTGCCCCATACCTACGAGCAGTACTTC	CASSPSRDRPLPHTYEQYF
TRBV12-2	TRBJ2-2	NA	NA	TGTGCAAGACCGGACGAACTAGCGGGGGGCACCGGGGAGCTGTTTTTT	CARPDELAGGTGELFF
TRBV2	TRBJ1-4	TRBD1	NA	TGTGCCAGCAGTGATCTCGGGGGACAGGGCTTTAATGAAAAACTGTTTTTT	CASSDLGGQGFNEKLFF
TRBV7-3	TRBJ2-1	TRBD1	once	TGTGCCAGCAGCACAACCCGGGACAGGGTATTAGGTGAGCAGTTCTTC	CASSTTRDRVLGEQFF
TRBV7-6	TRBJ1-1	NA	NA	TGTGCCAGCAGCCCCGACCAGAGGCTTTGGGGGGGAAACACTGAAGCTTTCTTT	CASSPDQRLWGGNTEAFF
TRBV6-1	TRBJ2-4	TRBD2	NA	TGTGCCAGTAGGAGGGAGGGACTAGCCAAAAACATTCAGTACTTC	CASRREGLAKNIQYF
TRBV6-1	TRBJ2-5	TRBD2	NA	TGTGCCAGCACGGGACTAGCGGGAGCACAAGAGACCCAGTACTTC	CASTGLAGAQETQYF
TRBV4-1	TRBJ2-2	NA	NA	TGCGCCAGCAGCCCGGAGGGAATCATCGGGGAGCTGTTTTTT	CASSPEGIIGELFF
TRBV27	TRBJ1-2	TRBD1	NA	TGTGCCAGCAGTTGGACAGGGGGCAACGGCGGCTACACCTTC	CASSWTGGNGGYTF
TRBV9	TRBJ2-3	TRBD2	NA	TGTGCCAGCGGGAGCGGGAGAGGGAGGAACACAGATACGCAGTATTTT	CASGSGRGRNTDTQYF
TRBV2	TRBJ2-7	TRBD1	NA	TGTGCCAGCAGGGAACCGGGACAGGGGTCCAACGAGCAGTACTTC	CASREPGQGSNEQYF
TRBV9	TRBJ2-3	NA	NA	TGTGCCAGCAGCACAGACCCCACAGATACGCAGTATTTT	CASSTDPTDTQYF
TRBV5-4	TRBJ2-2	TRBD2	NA	TGTGCCAGCAGCTTACCGGGACTAGCGGGAGGGACGGGCACCGGGGAGCTGTTTTTT	CASSLPGLAGGTGTGELFF
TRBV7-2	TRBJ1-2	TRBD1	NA	TGTGCCAGCAGCCTCACAGGGGCCCATGGCTACACCTTC	CASSLTGAHGYTF
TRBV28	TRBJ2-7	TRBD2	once	TGTGCCAGCCTATTCCGGGAGGGCCCTTTATACGAGCAGTACTTC	CASLFREGPLYEQYF
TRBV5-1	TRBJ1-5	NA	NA	TGCGCCAGCAGCTTGGGCGGGGCTCAGCCCCAGCATTTT	CASSLGGAQPQHF
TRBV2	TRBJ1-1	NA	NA	TGTGCCAGCTATGGGGGGTCTGAAGCTTTCTTT	CASYGGSEAFF
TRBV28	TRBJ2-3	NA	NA	TGTGCCAGCAGTTTTACAGGGGGGGACGATACGCAGTATTTT	CASSFTGGDDTQYF
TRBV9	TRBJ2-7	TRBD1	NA	TGTGCCAGCAGCCCCCGGACAGGGACCTACGAGCAGTACTTC	CASSPRTGTYEQYF
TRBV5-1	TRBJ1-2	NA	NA	TGCGCCAGCAGCGGGGTGACAGGACCGGGAATTAACTATGGCTACACCTTC	CASSGVTGPGINYGYTF
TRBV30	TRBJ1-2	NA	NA	TGTGCCTGGAGCCTCGCCCCTCTATATGGCTACACCTTC	CAWSLAPLYGYTF
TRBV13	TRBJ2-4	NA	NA	TGTGCCAGCAGCTTATCTCGCCTAGCCATTCAGTACTTC	CASSLSRLAIQYF
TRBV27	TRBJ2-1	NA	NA	TGTGCCAGCAGTTTAGGCAAGTACAATGAGCAGTTCTTC	CASSLGKYNEQFF
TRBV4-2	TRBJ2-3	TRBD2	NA	TGTGCCAGCAGCCAAGAATGGACTAGCGCGTCGTCGGATACGCAGTATTTT	CASSQEWTSASSDTQYF